The rows below give T cell receptor beta chains drawn from one sample of a study of blood T cell repertoires in COVID-19. Generated by immunoSEQ multiplex PCR, the TCRdb table keeps only in-frame clones and is missing some. The sample records around 63,000 clones, almost 90% being singletons. Specimen: peripheral blood. These receptors all stem from a woman aged 80 or older with active COVID-19. Each CDR3 is given with its conserved first and last residue.

CDR3aa	v_gene	j_gene	len
CASSSTTGNRNYGYTF	TRBV7-2	TRBJ1-2	16
CASSPPETQYF	TRBV27	TRBJ2-5	11
CASSPRDEDYSPLHF	TRBV4-1	TRBJ1-6	15
CASSQDYYNEQFF	TRBV4-1	TRBJ2-1	13
CASSSRGNYGYTF	TRBV7-9	TRBJ1-2	13
CASSPVAGGYEGAKNIQYF	TRBV18	TRBJ2-4	19
CATKPHPDEQYF	TRBV10-3	TRBJ2-7	12
CATSRDRGQPQHF	TRBV15	TRBJ1-5	13
CASSQDHGGGYTDTQYF	TRBV4-3	TRBJ2-3	17
CASSLPADNEQFF	TRBV5-6	TRBJ2-1	13
CASSQDRRNYGYTF	TRBV4-2	TRBJ1-2	14
CASSWDRASTDTQYF	TRBV28	TRBJ2-3	15
CASSSGLNTEAFF	TRBV9	TRBJ1-1	13
CASSMGGQGYGEKLFF	TRBV9	TRBJ1-4	16
CASSLRTGGTGELFF	TRBV7-2	TRBJ2-2	15
CASSQRETGDTQYF	TRBV3-1/TRBV3-2	TRBJ2-3	14
CASSLRGGGYTF	TRBV28	TRBJ1-2	12
CASSWGTGASGSGQFF	TRBV5-1	TRBJ2-1	16
CASSEYWEEGYTF	TRBV2	TRBJ1-2	13
CASSFSGGGNQETQYF	TRBV28	TRBJ2-5	16
CASSDRLAGSTGELFF	TRBV4-3	TRBJ2-2	16
CASSLEASGETQYF	TRBV5-1	TRBJ2-5	14
CASSSGLVFLTDTQYF	TRBV11-2	TRBJ2-3	16
CASGPSYNSPLHF	TRBV27	TRBJ1-6	13
CASSQDLLAPLDTQYF	TRBV4-2	TRBJ2-3	16
CASKLRGIGYTF	TRBV11-2	TRBJ1-2	12
CASSQSQGAGEKLFF	TRBV14	TRBJ1-4	15
CASSSTLADTQYF	TRBV7-3	TRBJ2-3	13
CASTQDAEMGRETQYF	TRBV5-4	TRBJ2-5	16
CASSLDPDYEQYF	TRBV5-1	TRBJ2-7	13
CASSYSGANEQYF	TRBV7-2	TRBJ2-7	13
CASRRPHRSTGGYNEQFF	TRBV19	TRBJ2-1	18
CSAGETEAFF	TRBV29-1	TRBJ1-1	10
CASSLGQGATGELFF	TRBV5-1	TRBJ2-2	15
CASSYRTSGDNEQFF	TRBV7-2	TRBJ2-1	15
CASSPGLAGGNNEQFF	TRBV2	TRBJ2-1	16
CASSGMGTAGHTF	TRBV7-8	TRBJ1-2	13
CASSPGLNYEQYF	TRBV12-3/TRBV12-4	TRBJ2-7	13
CASSLGRQDGLHSPLHF	TRBV11-2	TRBJ1-6	17
CASRPGTFMNTEAFF	TRBV6-5	TRBJ1-1	15
CASSLGGTGYSYEQYF	TRBV7-8	TRBJ2-7	16
CAWSFSGNRDEKLFF	TRBV30	TRBJ1-4	15
CASSYRFFRLAGGTYEQYF	TRBV6-2/TRBV6-3	TRBJ2-7	19
CASSLLDRGSYEQYF	TRBV28	TRBJ2-7	15
CASSQDRGLSEKLFF	TRBV4-3	TRBJ1-4	15
CASSPRAGETQYF	TRBV9	TRBJ2-5	13
CASRPTSGAAGTQYF	TRBV7-2	TRBJ2-5	15
CASSLGGWGGYTF	TRBV12-3/TRBV12-4	TRBJ1-2	13
CASSVGGGSYNEQFF	TRBV9	TRBJ2-1	15
CASSSGQGSPEQYF	TRBV11-2	TRBJ2-7	14
CASSYRRERGEKLFF	TRBV6-5	TRBJ1-4	15
CASSSDRFGNQPQHF	TRBV5-5	TRBJ1-5	15
CASRLAGDYEQYF	TRBV5-1	TRBJ2-7	13